This T cell receptor (beta chain) was identified in a study of shared clonotypes between healthy human individuals. Whole-study findings and limits: Sorted-subset sequencing, rarefaction showed, was incomplete despite large depth. Generation of non-shared clonotypes was less probable than generation of clonotypes shared by all four donors.

Method: immunoSEQ multiplex PCR; TCRdb's copy keeps in-frame clones and lacks some. The sample yields 700,000 or so clones, around 72% seen once. About this clone: Antigen unknown.

Between the trimmed V and J ends, which lost 3 bases and 4 bases, there was a span of 12 bases. The CDR3 is 14 amino acids. Per germline, CDR1 GTSNPN and CDR2 SVGIG (reference sequence). Sequenced: memory CD4+ T cells sorted from blood. Subset given: CD45RA-negative fraction. The sequence came from a woman in her 30s in good health. The V call is TRBV30, the J call TRBJ2-2; a weak D match, TRBD2 (5 bases). Here the CDR3 reads CAWSMIGLTGELFF. The DNA of the CDR3 is TGTGCCTGGAGCATGATCGGACTCACCGGGGAGCTGTTTTTT.